The rows below give T cell receptor beta chains drawn from one sample of a study of T cell responses to AZD1222 COVID-19 vaccine. The method was immunoSEQ multiplex PCR; TCRdb's version includes in-frame clones alone and lacks a portion of them. In the table there are 95,000 to 150,000 clones, about 79% of which are singletons. Sequences were derived from peripheral blood, sampled 28 days after the second AZD1222 dose. The receptor set was obtained from an adult who received the AZD1222 COVID-19 vaccine. Both conserved end residues are part of each CDR3. Each record gives: CDR3 protein, CDR3 DNA, J gene, V gene, D gene. The D gene is left open where the match is weak.

CASSQGQRNDNEQFF | TGCGCCAGCAGCCAAGGACAGCGGAATGACAATGAGCAGTTCTTC | TRBJ2-1 | TRBV4-1 | -
CASSYGEDSVQYF | TGTGCCAGCAGTTACGGGGAGGACTCCGTGCAGTACTTC | TRBJ2-7 | TRBV6-6 | -
CASSEPQQLNSSPLHF | TGTGCCAGCAGTGAACCGCAGCAGTTGAATAGTTCACCCCTCCACTTT | TRBJ1-6 | TRBV6-1 | -
CASSLGLADSYEQYF | TGCGCCAGCAGCTTAGGACTAGCGGACTCCTACGAGCAGTACTTC | TRBJ2-7 | TRBV5-1 | TRBD2
CASKISGGFQYF | TGTGCCAGCAAGATCAGCGGGGGTTTCCAGTACTTC | TRBJ2-4 | TRBV6-5 | TRBD2
CASTPPATPGGGEAFF | TGTGCCAGCACCCCACCCGCGACCCCAGGGGGAGGTGAAGCTTTCTTT | TRBJ1-1 | TRBV9 | TRBD1
CASSHRVSRTEAFF | TGTGCCAGCAGTCACAGGGTTTCGCGGACTGAAGCTTTCTTT | TRBJ1-1 | TRBV6-2/TRBV6-3 | -
CAISVGTAGSNQPQHF | TGTGCCATCAGTGTTGGGACGGCTGGTAGCAATCAGCCCCAGCATTTT | TRBJ1-5 | TRBV10-3 | -
CASSWDSRRGEKLFF | TGTGCCAGCAGCTGGGACAGTCGGAGAGGCGAAAAACTGTTTTTT | TRBJ1-4 | TRBV7-2 | TRBD1
CSVEQGSETQYF | TGCAGCGTTGAACAGGGTTCAGAGACCCAGTACTTC | TRBJ2-5 | TRBV29-1 | -
CASSFSDRGRLSF | TGTGCCAGCAGTTTTTCGGACAGGGGTCGACTCTCCTTC | TRBJ2-7 | TRBV28 | TRBD1
CASSLESYSNQPQHF | TGTGCCAGCAGCTTGGAGTCTTATAGCAATCAGCCCCAGCATTTT | TRBJ1-5 | TRBV5-6 | -
CASSEGPRPGELFF | TGTGCCAGCAGTGAAGGGCCCAGGCCCGGGGAGCTGTTTTTT | TRBJ2-2 | TRBV6-1 | -
CAWTRDSLYEQYF | TGTGCCTGGACACGGGACAGCCTCTACGAGCAGTACTTC | TRBJ2-7 | TRBV30 | TRBD1